These T cell receptor beta chains were read from a single sample in a study of blood T cell repertoires in COVID-19. Sequenced by immunoSEQ multiplex PCR; TCRdb stores in-frame clones only, minus some. The top ten clones hold more than 0.7% of a sample with 450,000 or so clones, around nine tenths of them seen once. Sequenced input: peripheral blood. These receptors were taken from a man between 18 and 35 years old with COVID-19, enrolled during active disease. CDR3s include the opening cysteine and the closing phenylalanine or tryptophan. Fields, in order: D gene, V gene, clone size, J gene, CDR3 protein, CDR3 DNA. The D gene is left open where the match is weak. A clone size is listed for some rows: how often the clone was seen (once, few, many), or a class if it is expanded.

>TRBD1|TRBV3-1/TRBV3-2|NA|TRBJ2-7
CASSPRLGQGSYEQYF
TGTGCCAGCAGCCCTCGCCTCGGACAGGGGTCCTACGAGCAGTACTTC
>NA|TRBV2|NA|TRBJ2-7
CASTVAYEQYF
TGTGCCAGCACGGTAGCCTACGAGCAGTACTTC
>NA|TRBV2|NA|TRBJ2-7
CASSAGDVTYEQYF
TGTGCCAGCAGCGCAGGGGACGTTACCTACGAGCAGTACTTC
>TRBD1|TRBV6-6|NA|TRBJ1-5
CASNLGQVSGQPQHF
TGTGCCAGCAACCTCGGACAGGTATCTGGTCAGCCCCAGCATTTT
>TRBD1|TRBV6-6|once|TRBJ1-2
CASKEGVTGGRGGYTF
TGTGCCAGCAAAGAAGGCGTAACAGGGGGCCGCGGTGGCTACACCTTC
>TRBD2|TRBV19|NA|TRBJ2-1
CASKRGSSYNEQFF
TGTGCCAGTAAGCGGGGGAGCTCCTACAATGAGCAGTTCTTC
>NA|TRBV5-1|NA|TRBJ2-5
CASSLGGEETQYF
TGCGCCAGCAGCTTGGGAGGAGAAGAGACCCAGTACTTC
>NA|TRBV30|NA|TRBJ2-3
CACPRVNGSSDTQYF
TGTGCCTGCCCTAGAGTGAACGGGAGCTCAGATACGCAGTATTTT
>TRBD1|TRBV3-1/TRBV3-2|NA|TRBJ2-3
CASSQGSGGKADTQYF
TGTGCCAGCAGCCAAGGCTCAGGGGGTAAAGCAGATACGCAGTATTTT
>NA|TRBV5-1|NA|TRBJ2-7
CASRSGYRAYEQYF
TGCGCCAGCCGGTCAGGGTACAGGGCGTACGAGCAGTACTTC
>NA|TRBV18|NA|TRBJ1-3
CASSLSGEPLSGNTIYF
TGTGCCAGCTCCCTCTCAGGGGAGCCCCTCTCTGGAAACACCATATATTTT
>NA|TRBV27|NA|TRBJ2-1
CASSLRGVGNEQFF
TGTGCCAGCAGTTTACGGGGAGTGGGCAATGAGCAGTTCTTC
>TRBD1|TRBV27|NA|TRBJ2-2
CASSLRTGLRAGELFF
TGTGCCAGCAGCCTACGGACAGGGTTAAGGGCCGGGGAGCTGTTTTTT
>TRBD1|TRBV5-1|NA|TRBJ2-5
CASSTGTDEETQYF
TGCGCCAGCAGCACCGGGACAGACGAAGAGACCCAGTACTTC
>NA|TRBV7-9|NA|TRBJ2-3
CASSLPSRAGLRTDTQYF
TGTGCCAGCAGCCTGCCTAGTAGGGCGGGACTGCGCACAGATACGCAGTATTTT
>NA|TRBV6-6|NA|TRBJ1-1
CASGHRLNTEAFF
TGTGCCAGCGGGCATAGACTGAACACTGAAGCTTTCTTT
>TRBD1|TRBV2|once|TRBJ2-3
CASRLGQEGTDTQYF
TGTGCCAGCAGACTAGGACAGGAAGGCACAGATACGCAGTATTTT
>NA|TRBV24-1|NA|TRBJ1-5
CATSDLNSNQPQHF
TGTGCCACCAGTGATTTGAACAGTAATCAGCCCCAGCATTTT
>TRBD1|TRBV19|NA|TRBJ1-2
CASSPGTGFGYTF
TGTGCCAGTAGTCCCGGGACAGGGTTTGGCTACACCTTC
>TRBD2|TRBV19|NA|TRBJ2-3
CASSVSYLAGSTDTQYF
TGTGCCAGTAGTGTGTCATACTTAGCGGGGAGCACAGATACGCAGTATTTT
>NA|TRBV2|NA|TRBJ1-5
CASRRAWGGNQPQHF
TGTGCCAGCAGGCGGGCCTGGGGAGGCAATCAGCCCCAGCATTTT
>NA|TRBV27|NA|TRBJ1-6
CASSFLTGRSPLHF
TGTGCCAGCAGTTTTCTGACAGGTCGATCACCCCTCCACTTT
>NA|TRBV5-1|NA|TRBJ1-2
CASSLGVWSGYGYTF
TGCGCCAGCAGCTTGGGTGTGTGGAGCGGCTATGGCTACACCTTC
>NA|TRBV5-1|NA|TRBJ2-1
CASSPVRGHEQFF
TGCGCCAGCAGTCCTGTCAGGGGTCATGAGCAGTTCTTC
>TRBD2|TRBV7-9|NA|TRBJ2-5
CASSLGGAGKETQYF
TGTGCCAGCAGCTTAGGGGGAGCGGGGAAAGAGACCCAGTACTTC
>TRBD1|TRBV7-9|NA|TRBJ1-3
CASSLDRGSGNTIYF
TGTGCCAGCAGCCTGGACAGGGGGAGTGGAAACACCATATATTTT
>TRBD2|TRBV24-1|NA|TRBJ2-1
CATSDPSGGAGNEQFF
TGTGCCACCAGTGACCCTAGCGGGGGGGCAGGCAATGAGCAGTTCTTC
>NA|TRBV3-1/TRBV3-2|once|TRBJ2-3
CASSSAESTDTQYF
TGTGCCAGCAGCAGCGCCGAGAGCACAGATACGCAGTATTTT
>TRBD1|TRBV6-5|once|TRBJ1-1
CASSYGTDMNTEAFF
TGTGCCAGCAGTTACGGGACAGACATGAACACTGAAGCTTTCTTT
>NA|TRBV6-5|NA|TRBJ1-5
CASRRTNQPQHF
TGTGCCAGCAGACGAACTAATCAGCCCCAGCATTTT
>TRBD2|TRBV13|NA|TRBJ2-2
CASSLSGLAGGLAGELFF
TGTGCCAGCAGCTTGTCGGGACTAGCGGGAGGGTTGGCCGGGGAGCTGTTTTTT
>NA|TRBV7-6|NA|TRBJ1-2
CASSSNLGQSYGYTF
TGTGCCAGCAGCTCGAACCTCGGACAGAGCTATGGCTACACCTTC